Listed here is a single T cell receptor beta chain. It has no known antigen specificity. A single base separates this from a much larger clone, so it may be a read error. Preparation of the library involved PCR. Sequencing took place on an Illumina HiSeq 2500. To reduce PCR and sequencing biases, unique molecular identifiers were incorporated into the TCR beta cDNA libraries. Every 1 to 10 million input T cells yielded approximately 500,000 cDNA molecules, meaning each molecule approximated one T cell. The same protocol used for the earlier healthy control dataset was applied to prepare and sequence the patient libraries. Samples belonging to the same batch were prepared together, multiplexed and sequenced on a shared HiSeq lane. As for how the authors treated the data: Raw barcoded reads were processed with MIGEC, discarding single-read molecular identifier groups before consensus assembly and CDR3 extraction. Clonotype tables were post-analysed with VDJtools, normalizing diversity by down-sampling all datasets to the smallest sample size. In repertoire overlap clustering, CDR3 amino acid sequences, but not nucleotide sequences, were matched to correct batch-related cross-sample contamination. The public sequencing data were trimmed at Q25 with fastp and processed into clonotypes with MiXCR by TCRdb, which kept only in-frame beta chains. Records with the same CDR3 protein are collapsed into one entry carrying the most frequent genes and DNA. In this record, the V and J calls reflect TCRdb's handling and not the investigators' own analysis. Across this sample there are about 260,000 distinct CDR3 sequences, with 30% to 45% seen only once. The ten most abundant clones make up roughly 4.8% of the sample.

This record belongs to a study of post-analysis software for immune sequencing data (dated by TCRdb to 2015 to 2017). About the full investigation: Relapsing-remitting, secondary progressive and progressive-relapsing multiple sclerosis were recorded as disease courses, and subtype annotation was lacking for some patients. The multiple sclerosis patient repertoires were compared with some twelve previously published healthy control repertoires from donors aged about 6 to 25 years. A subset of samples was prepared in parallel using single-end sample barcoding, then pooled and co-amplified after Illumina adapter ligation.

To demonstrate the VDJtools post-analysis software, TCR beta repertoires were profiled from the peripheral blood of about 13 young patients with multiple sclerosis. Multiple sclerosis patients were children and adolescents aged about 6 to 15 years. The investigation overall reported the following: Multiple sclerosis patients had significantly lower normalized Chao1 diversity than controls, a result that suggests substantial peripheral T-cell clonal expansion. The multiple sclerosis patient group was slightly younger than the control group. Direct clustering with F measure revealed strong co-clustering of samples prepared in the same batch, which led to a batch-effect correction.

The receptor's source is a girl aged 10 to 17 with multiple sclerosis. The sample was blood.

The nucleotide sequence is given as TGTGCCACCAGCAGAGATGGCCAGAGCGAGCGCTACACCTTC. The resulting protein is CATSRDGQSERYTF. Recombination joined TRBV15 with TRBJ1-2, with no D gene named confidently. V is reduced by 0 bases and J by 9 bases, leaving a spacing of 14 bases between them. The CDR3, cysteine through phenylalanine, is 14 amino acids long. Just the 42-base CDR3 DNA is kept, in frame starting at base 1. As encoded in the germline V gene (reference sequence), CDR1 is LNHNV while CDR2 is YYDKDF.